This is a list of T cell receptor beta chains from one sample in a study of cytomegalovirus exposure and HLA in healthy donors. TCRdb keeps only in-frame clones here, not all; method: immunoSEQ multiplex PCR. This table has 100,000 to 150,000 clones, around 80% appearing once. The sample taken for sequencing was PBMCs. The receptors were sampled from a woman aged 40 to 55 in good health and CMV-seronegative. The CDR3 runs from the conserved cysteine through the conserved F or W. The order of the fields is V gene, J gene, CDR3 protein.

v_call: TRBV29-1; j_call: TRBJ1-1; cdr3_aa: CSALRTGREDTEAFF
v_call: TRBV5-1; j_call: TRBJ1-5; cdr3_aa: CASSFTGLSNQPQHF
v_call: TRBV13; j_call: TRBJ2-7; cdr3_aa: CASSQKGNEQYF
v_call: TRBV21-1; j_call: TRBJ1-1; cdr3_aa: CASSKAHNRGQGEAFF
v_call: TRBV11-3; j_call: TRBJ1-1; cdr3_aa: CASSSTGSRIAFF
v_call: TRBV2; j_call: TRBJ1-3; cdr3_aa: CASSRDTGNTIYF
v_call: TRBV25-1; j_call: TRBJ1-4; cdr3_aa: CATTTGLNEKLFF
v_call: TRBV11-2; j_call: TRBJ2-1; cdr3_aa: CASSPRLAGVYEQFF
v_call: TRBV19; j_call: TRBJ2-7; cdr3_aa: CASGSSYEQYF
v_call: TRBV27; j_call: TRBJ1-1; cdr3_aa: CASKRAGGPEAFF
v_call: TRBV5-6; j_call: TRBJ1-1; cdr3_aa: CASSFFGGRVTEAFF
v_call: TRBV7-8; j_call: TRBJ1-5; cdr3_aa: CASSFRQSNQPQHF
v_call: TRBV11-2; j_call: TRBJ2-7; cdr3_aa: CASRRVDRGHEQYF
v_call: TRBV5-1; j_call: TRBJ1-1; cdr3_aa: CASSSTNGVRTEAFF
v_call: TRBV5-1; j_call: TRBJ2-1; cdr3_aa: CASSPSGLAGSSYNEQFF
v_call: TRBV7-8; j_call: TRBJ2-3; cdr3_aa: CASSLEAMRTSTDTQYF
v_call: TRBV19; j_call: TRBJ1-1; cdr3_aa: CASSTLDRVVVRSAFF
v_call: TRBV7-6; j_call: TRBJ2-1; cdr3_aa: CASRQEGAGGSYNEQFF
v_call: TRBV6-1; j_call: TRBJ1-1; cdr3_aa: CASSLDRTEAFF
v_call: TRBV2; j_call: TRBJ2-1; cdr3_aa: CASSRDSNEQFF
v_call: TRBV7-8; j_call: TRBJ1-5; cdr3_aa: CASSLALTGKQPQHF
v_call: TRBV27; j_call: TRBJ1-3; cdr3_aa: CASNSGGPASGNTIYF
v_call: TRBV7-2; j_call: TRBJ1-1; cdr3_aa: CASSSQVMNTEAFF
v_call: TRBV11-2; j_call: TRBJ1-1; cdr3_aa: CASSPGTREAFF
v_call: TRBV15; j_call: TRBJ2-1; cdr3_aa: CATRGGRASYNEQFF
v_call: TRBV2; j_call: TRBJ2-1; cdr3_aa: CASPGPGGNNEQFF
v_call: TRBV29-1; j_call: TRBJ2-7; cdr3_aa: CSVEDSASQGFEQYF
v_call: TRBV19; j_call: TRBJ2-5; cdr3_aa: CASSQGWETQYF
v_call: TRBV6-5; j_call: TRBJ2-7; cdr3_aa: CASSTKAVSYEQYF
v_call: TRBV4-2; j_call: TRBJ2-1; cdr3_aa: CASSQGLAGNEQFF
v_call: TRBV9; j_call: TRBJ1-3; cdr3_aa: CASSARLETFTGNTIYF
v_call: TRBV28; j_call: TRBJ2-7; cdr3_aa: CASSFPTSGASYEQYF
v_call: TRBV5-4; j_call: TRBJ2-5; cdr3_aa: CASSLGQGETQYF
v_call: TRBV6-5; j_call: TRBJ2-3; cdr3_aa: CSSSYGLGPGGTQYF
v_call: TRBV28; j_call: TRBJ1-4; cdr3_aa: CASSLLTGANEKLFF
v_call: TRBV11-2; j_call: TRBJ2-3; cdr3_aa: CASSLEGRDTDTQYF
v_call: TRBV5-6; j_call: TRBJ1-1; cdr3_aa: CASSLLGTANTEAFF
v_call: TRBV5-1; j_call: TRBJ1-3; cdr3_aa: CASSSSQGGGSGNTIYF
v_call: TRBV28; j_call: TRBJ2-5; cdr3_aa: CASSLGQVETQYF
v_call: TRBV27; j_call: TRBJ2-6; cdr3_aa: CASRSGFSGANVLTF
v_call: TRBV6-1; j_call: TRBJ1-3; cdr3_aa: CASSEGWPGGNTIYF
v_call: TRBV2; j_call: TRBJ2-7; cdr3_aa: CASRPRGTSYEQYF
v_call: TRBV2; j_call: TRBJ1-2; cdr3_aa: CASSATDGNYGYTF
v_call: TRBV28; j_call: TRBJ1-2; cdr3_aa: CASSSPSGATNYGYTF
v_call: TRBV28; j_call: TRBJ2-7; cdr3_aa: CASSSGGAGYEQYF
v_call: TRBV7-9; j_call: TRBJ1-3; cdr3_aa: CASSNTGGNTIYF
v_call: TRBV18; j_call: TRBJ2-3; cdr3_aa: CASRTLTYSTQYF
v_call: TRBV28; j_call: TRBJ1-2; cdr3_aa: CASSRVDWDYGYTF
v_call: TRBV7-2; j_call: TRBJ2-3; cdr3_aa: CASSPGQGTDTQYF
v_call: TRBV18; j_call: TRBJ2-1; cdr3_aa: CASSRGGIDEQFF
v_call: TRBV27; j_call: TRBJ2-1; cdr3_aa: CASRGSGRANEQFF
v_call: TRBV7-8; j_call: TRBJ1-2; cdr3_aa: CASSLDRGGNYGYTF
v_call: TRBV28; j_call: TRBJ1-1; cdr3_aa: CASSSLGASDTEAFF
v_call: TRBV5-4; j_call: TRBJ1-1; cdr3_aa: CASSLGQGITEAFF
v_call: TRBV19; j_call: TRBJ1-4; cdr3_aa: CASRAFNEKLFF
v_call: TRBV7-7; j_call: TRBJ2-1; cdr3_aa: CASSLASSNEQFF
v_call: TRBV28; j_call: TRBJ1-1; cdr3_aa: CASSPLLGRENTEAFF